One sample yielded the 23 T cell receptor beta chains listed below, sequenced in a study of T-cell reconstitution after alpha-beta-depleted transplantation in children. A library of TCRbeta sequences, prepared with unique molecular identifiers, was generated. TCRdb re-called the PCR reads through MiXCR, storing one row per CDR3 protein. The sample holds about 200,000 distinct CDR3 sequences, just over 14% seen once. The specimen was PBMCs from the stem cell graft donor, collected from the stem cell graft. The receptors come from a human donor who donated a stem cell graft to a child with acute lymphoblastic leukemia.

This chain links TRBV6-5 with TRBJ1-2, with D unresolved. Germline V gene data show CDR1 as MNHEY and CDR2 as SVGAGI. The CDR3 covers 14 residues. V was cut by 6 bases and J by 7 bases, with 18 bases left in between. In nucleotides, the CDR3 is TGTGCCAGCAGCTTAGAGGCGGGGTTAGGTGGCTACACCTTC. It translates to CASSLEAGLGGYTF.

Many counts were recorded for this clonotype. This sequence joins TRBV12-3 or TRBV12-4 and TRBJ2-7; D possibly uses TRBD1 or TRBD2 (5 bases each). This CDR3 contains 13 residues. Trimming stripped 5 bases from V and 12 bases from J, with 20 bases between. The CDR3 DNA sequence: TGTGCCAGCAGTCACCGGGACGCCACTTTCTCGTACTTC. Its translation is CASSHRDATFSYF.

At least ten counts were recorded for this clonotype. The chain has TRBV5-1 and TRBJ1-2; possible D gene TRBD1, 6 bases. Looked up from germline, CDR1 is SGHRS and CDR2 is YFSETQ. Trimming shortened V by 2 bases and J by 3 bases, and 14 bases separated the two germline ends. CDR3 length equals 15 residues. The CDR3 loop reads CASSFSTGRDYGYTF. As DNA, the CDR3 is TGCGCCAGCAGCTTTAGCACAGGGCGAGACTATGGCTACACCTTC.

The CDR3 loop reads CSVEEPPATGELFF. In DNA form, the CDR3 reads TGCAGCGTTGAAGAACCCCCGGCCACCGGGGAGCTGTTTTTT. The chain employs TRBV29-1 and TRBJ2-2, with D unresolved. V was pared by 0 bases and J by 4 bases, with 9 bases between. The CDR3 totals 14 residues. Per the germline V gene, CDR1 is SQVTM and CDR2 is ANQGSEA.

On this clonotype: This may come from a read error, since a much larger clone is one base off. V is TRBV27 and J is TRBJ2-5, with a possible D match to TRBD2 (5 bases). The germline V gene has CDR1 MNHEY and CDR2 SMNVEV (reference sequence). The CDR3 contains 14 residues. The CDR3 DNA reads as TGTGCCAGCACTAAGTCGCGGGCGTTAGAGAGCCAGTACTTC. The encoded protein is CASTKSRALESQYF.

This clonotype was observed at least ten times. The chain is built from TRBV20-1 and TRBJ2-7; D gene uncertain. CDR3 length: 15 amino acids. Germline assignment: CDR1 DFQATT and CDR2 SNEGSKA (reference sequence). The ends were cut back, 1 base at V and 6 bases at J, with 19 bases in the middle. CDR3 sequence reads: CSARAQWVTSPEQYF. CDR3 bases: TGCAGTGCTAGAGCTCAGTGGGTGACATCTCCCGAGCAGTACTTC.

This clonotype was counted ten times or more. The CDR3 nucleotides read TGCGCCAGCAGCTTTTCGGCGGGGGAGACCCAGTACTTC. Translating it yields CASSFSAGETQYF. The genes are TRBV5-1 and TRBJ2-5, with D possibly being TRBD2 (6 bases). The CDR3 contains 13 residues. V lost 2 bases and J 5 bases, leaving 10 bases between the germline ends. Germline CDR1 and CDR2: SGHRS and YFSETQ. The variable domain in full, completed from reference TRBV5-1 and TRBJ2-5, reads KAGVTQTPRYLIKTRGQQVTLSCSPISGHRSVSWYQQTPGQGLQFLFEYFSETQRNKGNFPGRFSGRQFSNSRSEMNVSTLELGDSALYLCASSFSAGETQYFGPGTRLLVL.

This sequence joins TRBV30 and TRBJ1-1; D perhaps matches TRBD1 (6 bases). V was pared by 2 bases and J by 8 bases, with 12 bases between. The CDR3 length is 12 residues. Germline CDR1 and CDR2: GTSNPN and SVGIG (reference sequence). DNA for the CDR3: TGTGCCTGGAGTTTCCTCGACAGGGAAGCTTTCTTT. Its translation: CAWSFLDREAFF.

This clonotype appeared many times. This chain joins TRBV10-2 and TRBJ1-3; D call uncertain. Looked up from germline, CDR1 is WSHSY and CDR2 is SAAADI. The CDR3 sequence is 13 residues long. The ends were cut back, 6 bases at V and 0 bases at J, with 6 bases in the middle. The CDR3 region has the DNA TGCGCCAGCAGGACAAACTCTGGAAACACCATATATTTT. This gives the protein CASRTNSGNTIYF.

In this sample, this clonotype turned up many times. The chain combines TRBV20-1 with TRBJ1-1, with D possibly being TRBD1 (5 bases). Germline-derived CDR1 and CDR2 are DFQATT and SNEGSKA (reference sequence). V lost 0 bases, J lost 5 bases, and 16 bases lay in between. This CDR3 is built from 15 residues. The CDR3 is CSARDLKGIGTEAFF. As DNA, the CDR3 is TGCAGTGCTAGAGATCTGAAGGGGATCGGAACTGAAGCTTTCTTT.

This clonotype was counted many times. The V gene is TRBV5-6, the J gene TRBJ2-3, with 10 bases lining up with TRBD2. The V gene's germline CDR1 is SGHDT and CDR2 YYEEEE. Trimming at V came to 3 bases and at J to 6 bases, leaving 4 bases not matched to a gene. The CDR3 loop spans 14 amino acids. CDR3 in DNA: TGTGCCAGCAGCTCCTGGACTAGCGGTGATACGCAGTATTTT. This gives the protein CASSSWTSGDTQYF.

This clonotype was detected many times. J is TRBJ2-5 and V is TRBV27; the D gene could be TRBD1 or TRBD2 (5 bases each). V shed 1 base and J shed 0 bases, with 6 bases lying between them. Looked up from germline, CDR1 is MNHEY and CDR2 is SMNVEV (reference sequence). The CDR3 covers 14 residues. CDR3 residues: CASSLWGYQETQYF. CDR3 coding DNA: TGTGCCAGCAGTTTATGGGGGTACCAAGAGACCCAGTACTTC.

This clonotype came up many times. V usage is TRBV20-1 and J usage is TRBJ2-1, with TRBD2 identical over 11 bases. V trimming: 1 base; J trimming: 4 bases; junction bases outside the gene matches: 9. From germline, CDR1 is DFQATT and CDR2 SNEGSKA (reference sequence). The CDR3 is 17 residues long. The CDR3 reads CSARVPLTSGKYNEQFF. CDR3 nucleotide sequence: TGCAGTGCTAGAGTACCCCTGACTAGCGGGAAATACAATGAGCAGTTCTTC.

This clonotype was found many times. The chain links TRBV20-1 to TRBJ2-3; 8 bases align to TRBD2. The CDR3 has 14 amino acids. Per the germline V gene, CDR1 is DFQATT and CDR2 is SNEGSKA (reference sequence). With V trimmed by 7 bases and J by 1 base, 7 bases remained unmatched. In DNA, the CDR3 is TGCAGTGTTGACTTTAGCGGGGGCACAGATACGCAGTATTTT. This sequence encodes CSVDFSGGTDTQYF.

This clonotype was seen at least ten times. This chain links TRBV12-3 or TRBV12-4 with TRBJ1-1; D is ambiguous. The CDR3 spans 13 residues. Trimming pared 0 bases from V and 6 bases from J, leaving 8 bases between. The CDR3 nucleotides are TGTGCCAGCAGTTTAGCGGACTATCCTGAAGCTTTCTTT. Translating it yields CASSLADYPEAFF.

The table lists this clonotype with many counts. The chain uses TRBV12-3 or TRBV12-4 and TRBJ2-1, with D possibly matching TRBD2 (5 bases). The CDR3 is made up of 16 amino acids. V shed 0 bases and J shed 0 bases, with 9 bases lying between them. The CDR3 DNA reads as TGTGCCAGCAGTTTAGCAGGACTTGCCTCCTACAATGAGCAGTTCTTC. It translates to CASSLAGLASYNEQFF.

This clonotype has at least ten counts. This chain uses TRBV12-3 or TRBV12-4 with TRBJ2-5; 8 nucleotides match TRBD2. The J segment lost 0 bases and the V segment lost 3 bases, leaving 3 bases of the junction unmatched. The CDR3 totals 15 residues. The CDR3 region is CASSFGGAYQETQYF. CDR3 nucleotides: TGTGCCAGCAGTTTCGGGGGGGCTTACCAAGAGACCCAGTACTTC.

This clonotype was recorded many times. CDR3 DNA sequence: TGCAGCGTTGGCCTTTCGGATACGCAGTATTTT. Its translation is CSVGLSDTQYF. The J gene is TRBJ2-3, the V gene TRBV29-1; D is ambiguous. The CDR3 runs 11 residues. From germline, CDR1 is SQVTM and CDR2 ANQGSEA. Trimming left V 4 bases short and J 6 bases short, with 8 bases between.

This clonotype was detected many times. This chain joins TRBV20-1 and TRBJ2-5; D gene unclear. Between the trimmed V and J ends, which lost 5 bases and 1 base, there was a span of 14 bases. This CDR3 comprises 14 residues. CDR1 and CDR2 (germline): DFQATT, SNEGSKA (reference sequence). CDR3 bases: TGCAGTGCTTCCTCTATCCAGGCCCAAGAGACCCAGTACTTC. This encodes CSASSIQAQETQYF.

There are many counts of this clonotype. The chain couples TRBV29-1 to TRBJ2-5, with 10 bases lining up with TRBD1. Unmatched junction bases numbered 6, after V lost 6 bases and J lost 5 bases. CDR3 length: 13 residues. From germline, CDR1 is SQVTM and CDR2 ANQGSEA. CDR3: CSVAMDRGETQYF. As DNA, the CDR3 is TGCAGCGTCGCTATGGACAGGGGGGAGACCCAGTACTTC.

The gene calls are TRBV20-1 and TRBJ2-7, with 9 bases aligning to TRBD2. Trimming cost V 0 bases and J 3 bases; bases outside gene matches: 6. There are 15 residues in the CDR3. The germline V gene encodes CDR1 DFQATT and CDR2 SNEGSKA (reference sequence). The CDR3 DNA is TGCAGTGCTAGAGATCGGGCTAGCGGGGACTACGAGCAGTACTTC. Translating it yields CSARDRASGDYEQYF.

This clonotype has only a few counts. The chain is built from TRBV10-3 and TRBJ2-5, with D unclear. Trimming removed 9 bases at V and 1 base at J, with 9 bases between. CDR3 size: 12 residues. CDR1 is ENHRY, CDR2 SYGVKD, per germline. The CDR3, as DNA: TGTGCCATTCCCACGAGCCAAGAGACCCAGTACTTC. Amino acid sequence: CAIPTSQETQYF.

This clonotype was seen a few times. J is TRBJ1-2 and V is TRBV20-1; 8 bases agree with TRBD1. The trim removed 0 bases at V and 6 bases at J, leaving 6 bases unmatched. This CDR3 has 14 residues. The V gene's germline CDR1 is DFQATT and CDR2 SNEGSKA (reference sequence). For the CDR3, the DNA is TGCAGTGCTAGAGATGACCAGGGGGCGGATGGCTACACCTTC. Protein sequence: CSARDDQGADGYTF.